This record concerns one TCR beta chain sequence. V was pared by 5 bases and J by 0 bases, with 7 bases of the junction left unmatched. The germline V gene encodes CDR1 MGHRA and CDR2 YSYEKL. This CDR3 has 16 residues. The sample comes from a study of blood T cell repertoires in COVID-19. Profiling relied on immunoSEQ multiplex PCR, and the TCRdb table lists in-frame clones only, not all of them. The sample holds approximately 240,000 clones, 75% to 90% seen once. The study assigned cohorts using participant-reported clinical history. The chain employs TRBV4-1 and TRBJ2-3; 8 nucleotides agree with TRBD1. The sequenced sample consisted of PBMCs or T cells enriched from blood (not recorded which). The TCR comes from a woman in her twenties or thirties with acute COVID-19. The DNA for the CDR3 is TGCGCCAGCAGCAAACAGACAGGGGCTAGCACAGATACGCAGTATTTT. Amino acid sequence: CASSKQTGASTDTQYF.